The following is a T cell receptor beta chain sequence with its context. Genes and germline come from the mouse. Read data end 1 residue before the CDR3 end; the end is taken from the germline J gene. Noted time point: mouse harvest day 7 after allogeneic transplant. Tail vein injection delivered 10^7 T-cell-depleted bone marrow cells and 10^6 splenic CD5+ T cells. Germline assignment: CDR1 KGHPV and CDR2 FQNQEV (reference sequence). The CDR3 is 14 amino acids. Trimming cost V 2 bases and J 6 bases; bases outside gene matches: 3. This sample stems from a study of tissue T cells after allogeneic stem cell transplantation. Clones were read by immunoSEQ multiplex PCR, and TCRdb kept only the in-frame ones, dropping some. The sample yields 5,500 to 7,500 clones, over 40% seen once.

The source of this sequence is a female BALB/c mouse given C57BL/6 T cells with graft-versus-host disease after an allogeneic hematopoietic cell transplant. The V and J genes are TRBV26 and TRBJ2-2, with 7 bases lining up with TRBD1. Sequencing was done on a sample of lymph node tissue. This CDR3 is CASSLDRAPGQLYF. Incomplete CDR3 DNA: TGTGCCAGCAGTCTGGACAGGGCTCCCGGGCAGCTCTAC.